These T cell receptor beta chains were read from a single sample in a study of T-cell memory formation after mild COVID-19. TCRdb re-analysed the 5' RACE reads in MiXCR, keeping a single row per CDR3 protein. Of under 450,000 distinct CDR3 sequences listed, 23% are singletons. The sample comprised PBMCs or a T cell subset sorted from them (not recorded which). These receptors were taken from an adult woman who had mild COVID-19 (a few samples of this study predate the infection). Cell type and time point are not known. Both conserved end residues are part of each CDR3. The order of the fields is J gene, clone size, V gene, D gene, CDR3 DNA, CDR3 protein. D genes are given only for firm matches. The size of a clone is reported for some rows only, either as once, few or many, or as a class for expanded clones.

TRBJ2-1	-	TRBV5-1	-	TGCGCCAGCAGCGGGGGTAATGGTGTTAATGAGCAGTTCTTC	CASSGGNGVNEQFF
TRBJ2-5	few	TRBV27	-	TGTGCCAGCAGTTTATTCCAAACCGCCGGCATCAGCGAGACCCAGTACTTC	CASSLFQTAGISETQYF
TRBJ2-6	few	TRBV5-1	TRBD1	TGCGCCAGCAGCCTGGGGGACAGGGGTGCCTCTGGGGCCAACGTCCTGACTTTC	CASSLGDRGASGANVLTF
TRBJ2-2	many	TRBV2	-	TGTGCCAGCAGTGTTGAAAACACCGGGGAGCTGTTTTTT	CASSVENTGELFF
TRBJ1-2	few	TRBV20-1	-	TGCAGTGCTTCCGACAGCTACTATGGCTACACCTTC	CSASDSYYGYTF
TRBJ2-7	-	TRBV19	TRBD2	TGTGCCAGTAGTTCAGGGACTAGCGGAGCCTACGAGCAGTACTTC	CASSSGTSGAYEQYF
TRBJ2-7	few	TRBV29-1	-	TGCAGCGTTGAGTGGAACGGGGGACGCGAGCAGTACTTC	CSVEWNGGREQYF
TRBJ2-2	many	TRBV4-2	TRBD2	TGTGCCAGCAGCCAAGATAGCACTAGCGGGAGTCTCGGGGAGCTGTTTTTT	CASSQDSTSGSLGELFF
TRBJ2-7	once	TRBV20-1	-	TGCAGTACTCCGTGCGAGCAGTACTTC	CSTPCEQYF
TRBJ2-7	few	TRBV7-8	TRBD1	TGTGCCAGCAGCTTGAGGGGACAGACCTACGAGCAGTACTTC	CASSLRGQTYEQYF
TRBJ2-3	-	TRBV12-3/TRBV12-4	TRBD1	TGTGCCAGCAGTTTTCACTATGCCGGGACAGACACAGATACGCAGTATTTT	CASSFHYAGTDTDTQYF
TRBJ2-7	-	TRBV5-1	-	TGCGCCAGCAGGTGGGGACAAAACGAGCAGTACTTC	CASRWGQNEQYF
TRBJ1-1	-	TRBV6-5	TRBD1	TGTGCCAGCAGTTACCCCGACAGGGGGGGCACTGAAGCTTTCTTT	CASSYPDRGGTEAFF
TRBJ2-5	-	TRBV18	-	TGTGCCAGCTCACCACCGATGACGCAAGAGACCCAGTACTTC	CASSPPMTQETQYF
TRBJ2-7	-	TRBV24-1	TRBD1	TGTGCCACCAGTGATTCCCCGGGACAGGGTTTCTCCTACGAGCAGTACTTC	CATSDSPGQGFSYEQYF
TRBJ1-2	few	TRBV4-1	TRBD1	TGCGCCAGCAGCCAAGGGTGGGCAGGGGGCATCTATGGCTACACCTTC	CASSQGWAGGIYGYTF
TRBJ1-2	-	TRBV7-6	TRBD1	TGTGCCAGCAGCGGGGCGGATCAGGGGGCAAACTATGGCTACACCTTC	CASSGADQGANYGYTF
TRBJ2-7	once	TRBV6-1	-	TGTGCCAGCAGGCGGGACAACTACGAGCAGTACTTC	CASRRDNYEQYF
TRBJ2-3	-	TRBV20-1	-	TGCAGTGCTAGGGTCGTAATGGGTCTCACAGATACGCAGTATTTT	CSARVVMGLTDTQYF
TRBJ2-7	-	TRBV24-1	-	TGTGCCACCAGTGATGTAAACAGGGCTGAGCAGTACTTC	CATSDVNRAEQYF
TRBJ1-2	-	TRBV7-6	TRBD1	TGTGCCAGCAGCCAACAGGGGGCCGGCGGTGGAGGTGGCTACACCTTC	CASSQQGAGGGGGYTF
TRBJ2-2	few	TRBV11-3	-	TGTGCCAGCAGCTTAGATTGGGGTGGCACCGGGGAGCTGTTTTTT	CASSLDWGGTGELFF
TRBJ2-2	-	TRBV24-1	TRBD2	TGTGCCACCAGTGGCGCACTAGCGGGAAACACCGGGGAGCTGTTTTTT	CATSGALAGNTGELFF
TRBJ1-1	-	TRBV6-5	-	TGTGCCAGCAGTATGAACCGGGACACTGAAGCTTTCTTT	CASSMNRDTEAFF
TRBJ1-1	many	TRBV28	-	TGTGCCAGCAGTGGGACGGCATTGAACACTGAAGCTTTCTTT	CASSGTALNTEAFF
TRBJ2-7	-	TRBV20-1	-	TGCAGTGCTAGAGTACCACCGCAGGGGCTAGGTTACGAGCAGTACTTC	CSARVPPQGLGYEQYF
TRBJ1-6	few	TRBV18	TRBD1	TGTGCCAGCTCGCCGGGGACAGCTGGAGGGTCACCCCTCCACTTT	CASSPGTAGGSPLHF
TRBJ2-1	-	TRBV27	-	TGTGCCAGCAGTCTCTTACAGAACTACAATGAGCAGTTCTTC	CASSLLQNYNEQFF
TRBJ2-7	-	TRBV29-1	-	TGCAGCGTTGTCTGGCAGGCCTCCTACGAGCAGTACTTC	CSVVWQASYEQYF
TRBJ1-5	-	TRBV15	-	TGTGCCACCAGGAGCAATCAGCCCCAGCATTTT	CATRSNQPQHF
TRBJ2-1	-	TRBV10-3	-	TGTGCCATCAGGAACCGGGACTCCTCATACAATGAGCAGTTCTTC	CAIRNRDSSYNEQFF
TRBJ2-5	few	TRBV20-1	-	TGCAGTGCTAACCCGAAGGGCAGGCAAGAGACCCAGTACTTC	CSANPKGRQETQYF
TRBJ2-5	-	TRBV5-4	-	TGTGCCAGCAGCTTGGTGGACTACACAGCCCAGTACTTC	CASSLVDYTAQYF
TRBJ1-2	-	TRBV12-5	-	TGTGCTAGTGGTTTGCCCCCCGGGGACGGCTACACCTTC	CASGLPPGDGYTF
TRBJ1-2	-	TRBV6-1	-	TGTGCCAGCAGTGAAGGGGCGGCCAACTATGGCTACACCTTC	CASSEGAANYGYTF
TRBJ2-2	-	TRBV6-1	-	TGTGCCAGCACCATCCGTGGGACACAGGGCACCGGGGAGCTGTTTTTT	CASTIRGTQGTGELFF
TRBJ2-3	-	TRBV4-1	-	TGCGCCAGCAGCCAAGATCTCTTTGGCTTTACGGGACCTATGCAGTATTTT	CASSQDLFGFTGPMQYF
TRBJ1-1	-	TRBV7-6	TRBD1	TGTGCCAGCAGCACGGGACAGGGGCACACTGAAGCTTTCTTT	CASSTGQGHTEAFF
TRBJ1-5	few	TRBV19	-	TGTGCCAGTAGTATTAATTCAAGGGATCAGCCCCAGCATTTT	CASSINSRDQPQHF
TRBJ2-1	-	TRBV2	-	TGTGCCAGCAGTGAACTCCGGGACCGAGATGAGCAGTTCTTC	CASSELRDRDEQFF
TRBJ2-7	few	TRBV20-1	-	TGCAGTGCTAGAGTTATAGGCGTTGAATACGAGCAGTACTTC	CSARVIGVEYEQYF
TRBJ2-3	many	TRBV29-1	TRBD1	TGCAGCGTGGCCCCGGGACAGAGCACAGATACGCAGTATTTT	CSVAPGQSTDTQYF
TRBJ2-3	-	TRBV6-5	-	TGTGCCAGCAGTTACTCAAGACAGTCAGAGGGGACAGATACGCAGTATTTT	CASSYSRQSEGTDTQYF
TRBJ2-3	-	TRBV3-1	-	TGTGCCAGCAGCCAAGATGGGGCAGATACGCAGTATTTT	CASSQDGADTQYF
TRBJ1-2	few	TRBV20-1	TRBD1	TGCAGTGCTAGACCCGGGACAGGGAACTATGGCTACACCTTC	CSARPGTGNYGYTF
TRBJ2-1	-	TRBV5-1	TRBD2	TGCGCCAGCAGCTTGGCTGGCGGGGGGGCCAATGAGCAGTTCTTC	CASSLAGGGANEQFF
TRBJ2-3	-	TRBV29-1	-	TGCAGCGTTGGGGAAGGATCGCAGTATTTT	CSVGEGSQYF
TRBJ1-1	few	TRBV5-6	TRBD1	TGTGCCAGCAGCTTCGTACAGGGGGCTGACACTGAAGCTTTCTTT	CASSFVQGADTEAFF
TRBJ2-7	few	TRBV6-2/TRBV6-3	TRBD2	TGTGCCAGCAGTTCGACTAGCGGGAGACACTACGAGCAGTACTTC	CASSSTSGRHYEQYF
TRBJ2-7	few	TRBV7-8	TRBD1	TGTGCCAGCAGCGGGTTGGGACAGGGGTTTATCTACGAGCAGTACTTC	CASSGLGQGFIYEQYF
TRBJ2-1	once	TRBV28	TRBD2	TGTGCCTGTGGGGGGGGCTCCTACAATGAGCAGTTCTTC	CACGGGSYNEQFF
TRBJ2-7	-	TRBV11-2	TRBD1	TGTGCCAGCAGCCCTCACCCAATCCGACAGGGGAACTACGAGCAGTACTTC	CASSPHPIRQGNYEQYF